This record concerns one T cell receptor beta chain sequence. Its specificity is not known. The data were obtained in a study of cytomegalovirus exposure and HLA in healthy donors. Study outcomes and limitations: Relative to equally common others, HLA-associated TCR beta chains showed greater clonal expansion in a later analysis. The authors enumerated some 160 TCR beta chains as linked to cytomegalovirus.

The CDR3 has 12 residues. Trimming cost V 3 bases and J 5 bases, with 7 bases left between them. Germline CDR1 and CDR2: SNHLY and FYNNEI. Researchers ran the PCR with 60 Vbeta and 13 Jbeta primers. Measured with immunoSEQ multiplex PCR; TCRdb has only the in-frame clones, and not every one. The table lists approximately 100,000 clones, 50% to 80% of them singletons. V and J are TRBV2 and TRBJ2-5; no clear D. This clonotype originated in a man aged 55-75 years in good health and CMV-seronegative. Material for sequencing was PBMCs. The CDR3 region is CASSDPRETQYF. For the CDR3, the DNA is TGTGCCAGCAGTGACCCCAGGGAGACCCAGTACTTC.